This T cell receptor beta chain is drawn from a study of T cells after yellow fever vaccination. Background on the study: SMART-Seq v4 Ultra Low Input prepared the low-cell-number fractions. General study results and limits: Primary-vaccination clones mostly resurfaced post-booster (around 95% CD4, roughly 90% CD8).

Comments on this clonotype: What it recognizes is unknown.

Germline values: CDR1 SGHDN, CDR2 FVKESK. Between the trimmed V and J ends, which lost 3 bases and 3 bases, there was a span of 6 bases. CDR3 length: 13 amino acids. TCRdb redid the calling of the 5' RACE reads with MiXCR, one entry per CDR3 protein. In the table there are hundreds of thousands of distinct CDR3 sequences, approximately 12% of which are singletons. The chain has TRBV14 and TRBJ2-1; D gene unclear. This clonotype was obtained from a man in his thirties or forties who received the YFV17D yellow fever vaccine. The source was PBMCs, collected on the day of the yellow fever booster vaccination. CDR3 nucleotides: TGTGCCAGCAGCCATTGGGACTACAATGAGCAGTTCTTC. It encodes CASSHWDYNEQFF.